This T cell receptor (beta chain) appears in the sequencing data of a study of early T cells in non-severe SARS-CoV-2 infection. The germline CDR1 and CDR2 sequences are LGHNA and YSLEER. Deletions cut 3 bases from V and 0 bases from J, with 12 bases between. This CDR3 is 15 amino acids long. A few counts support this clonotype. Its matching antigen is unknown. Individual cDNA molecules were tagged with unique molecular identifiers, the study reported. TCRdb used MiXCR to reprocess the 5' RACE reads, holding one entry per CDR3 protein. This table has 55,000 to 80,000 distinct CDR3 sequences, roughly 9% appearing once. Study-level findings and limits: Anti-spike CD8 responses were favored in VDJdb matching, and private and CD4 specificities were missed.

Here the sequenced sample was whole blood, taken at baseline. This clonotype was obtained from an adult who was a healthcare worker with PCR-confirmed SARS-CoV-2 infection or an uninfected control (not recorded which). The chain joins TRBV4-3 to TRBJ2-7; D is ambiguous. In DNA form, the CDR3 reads TGCGCCAGCAGCCAGGGGTTCTCCCTCTCCTACGAGCAGTACTTC. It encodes CASSQGFSLSYEQYF.